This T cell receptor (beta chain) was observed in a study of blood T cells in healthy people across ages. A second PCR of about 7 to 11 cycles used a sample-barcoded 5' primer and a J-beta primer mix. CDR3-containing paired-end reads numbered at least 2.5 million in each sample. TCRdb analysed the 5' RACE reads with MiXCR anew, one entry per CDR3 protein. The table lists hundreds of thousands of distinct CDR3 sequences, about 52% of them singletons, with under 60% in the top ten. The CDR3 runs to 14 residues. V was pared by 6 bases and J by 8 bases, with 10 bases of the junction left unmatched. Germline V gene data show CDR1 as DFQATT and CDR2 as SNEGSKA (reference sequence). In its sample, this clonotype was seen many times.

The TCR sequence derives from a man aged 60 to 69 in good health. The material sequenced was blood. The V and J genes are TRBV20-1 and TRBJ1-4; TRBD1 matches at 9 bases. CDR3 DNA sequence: TGCAGTGCAGAGAGGACAGGGGCGCCGGAAAAACTGTTTTTT. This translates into CSAERTGAPEKLFF.